Detailed here is one T cell receptor beta chain. The data were obtained in a study of shared clonotypes between healthy human individuals. On the study more broadly: Plates per donor: three CD4 naive, three CD4 memory, two CD8 naive, one CD8 memory.

Produced via immunoSEQ multiplex PCR; TCRdb's table is partial and in-frame only. This table has around 180,000 clones, 90% to 95% appearing once. In germline, CDR1 is SGHTA, CDR2 FQGTGA. V was pared by 4 bases and J by 6 bases, with 13 bases between. The CDR3 spans 13 residues. Sequencing used naive CD4+ T cells sorted from blood. Specified subset: CD45RA+ positively selected. The TCR was taken from a woman between 25 and 40 years old in good health. The chain combines TRBV7-3 with TRBJ2-7, with D hard to call. CDR3 protein: CASSSTHPSEQYF. DNA of the CDR3: TGTGCCAGCAGCTCCACCCACCCGAGCGAGCAGTACTTC.